A selection of T cell receptor beta chains follows, all from one sample in a study of regulatory T cells in long-lasting Graves disease. TCRdb recomputed calls from the multiplex PCR reads with MiXCR, one row per CDR3 protein. The sample contains 500,000 to 800,000 distinct CDR3 sequences, 30% of which appear only once. The sequencing here drew on peripheral blood mononuclear cells (PBMCs), taken when the disease was refractory, from a patient treated with antithyroid drugs. These receptors came from a female donor with Graves disease. Both conserved end residues are part of each CDR3. A D gene is named only where the DNA matches it firmly. The listing skips clone size in some rows; elsewhere it reads once, few, many or a size class.

j_gene | d_gene | abundance | v_gene | CDR3nt | CDR3aa
TRBJ2-7 | TRBD2 | few | TRBV3-1 | TGTGCCAGCAGCCAAGGTCTAGCGGCCCTCTACGAGCAGTACTTC | CASSQGLAALYEQYF
TRBJ1-3 | - | - | TRBV9 | TGTGCCAGCAGCGTGGGAGTGTGGAACACCATATATTTT | CASSVGVWNTIYF
TRBJ1-2 | - | - | TRBV3-1 | TGTGCCAGCAGCCAAGGGACCGGGGTCTATGGCTACACCTTC | CASSQGTGVYGYTF
TRBJ1-3 | TRBD1 | - | TRBV6-4 | TGTGCCAGCAGTTACGACAGGGGGGTAAACACCATATATTTT | CASSYDRGVNTIYF
TRBJ1-1 | - | many | TRBV7-3 | TGTGCCAGCAGCCCCTTGACAGTTGCCACTGAAGCTTTCTTT | CASSPLTVATEAFF
TRBJ1-2 | - | - | TRBV4-1 | TGCGCCAGCAGCCAAGGACACCCCGGCTATGGCTACACCTTC | CASSQGHPGYGYTF
TRBJ1-1 | - | - | TRBV3-1 | TGTGCCAGCAGCCCAGGGAGAATCACTGAAGCTTTCTTT | CASSPGRITEAFF
TRBJ2-2 | - | few | TRBV6-1 | TGTGCCAGCAGAGAGGACAGCCCGAACACCGGGGAGCTGTTTTTT | CASREDSPNTGELFF
TRBJ2-2 | - | - | TRBV5-6 | TGTGCCAGCAGCTCCTTGATCTCCGGGGAGCTGTTTTTT | CASSSLISGELFF
TRBJ1-1 | - | - | TRBV29-1 | TGCAGCGTTGCTCACGGGTCTTTCGTGGCTGAAGCTTTCTTT | CSVAHGSFVAEAFF
TRBJ2-7 | TRBD2 | - | TRBV20-1 | TGCAGTGCTAGAGATCTAGCGGGAGGTTTGAGGGAGCAGTACTTC | CSARDLAGGLREQYF
TRBJ1-5 | TRBD1 | - | TRBV6-1 | TGTGCCAGCAGGAATGAAATAACAGGGGGCAATCAGCCCCAGCATTTT | CASRNEITGGNQPQHF
TRBJ1-6 | TRBD1 | - | TRBV6-1 | TGTGCCAGCAGCGCTCCTGACAGGGCGAATAATTCACCCCTCCACTTT | CASSAPDRANNSPLHF
TRBJ1-2 | - | once | TRBV30 | TGTGCCTGGAGTGGCCCGGGGGCAGGAGGCTACACCTTC | CAWSGPGAGGYTF
TRBJ2-7 | TRBD2 | few | TRBV10-2 | TGCGCCAGCAGCGCTAGCGGGGCGTCCTACGAGCAGTACTTC | CASSASGASYEQYF
TRBJ2-1 | TRBD2 | few | TRBV2 | TGTGCCAGCAGGGAAACTAGCGGGAGGGCAATGTACAATGAGCAGTTCTTC | CASRETSGRAMYNEQFF
TRBJ2-6 | - | - | TRBV2 | TGTGCCAGCAGCCGAACCTTCTCTGGGGCCAACGTCCTGACTTTC | CASSRTFSGANVLTF
TRBJ1-2 | - | - | TRBV29-1 | TGCAGCGTCGGAAATGAAGGCTACACCTTC | CSVGNEGYTF
TRBJ1-5 | - | - | TRBV7-9 | TGTGCCAGCAGCCCGGAACTAGCTGGACACCGAGGTGGTCAGCCCCAGCATTTT | CASSPELAGHRGGQPQHF
TRBJ1-1 | - | few | TRBV2 | TGTGCCAGTCGACAGGCCATTGACACTGAAGCTTTCTTT | CASRQAIDTEAFF
TRBJ1-1 | TRBD1 | - | TRBV6-1 | TGTGCCAGCAGCACTCGGACAGGGAGGCCGAACACTGAAGCTTTCTTT | CASSTRTGRPNTEAFF
TRBJ2-7 | - | few | TRBV7-7 | TGTGCCAGCAGCTTAGGTTTGAGTTCGGCCGAGCAGTACTTC | CASSLGLSSAEQYF
TRBJ2-2 | TRBD2 | few | TRBV29-1 | TGCAGCGTTGGCGGGAGAAACACCGGGGAGCTGTTTTTT | CSVGGRNTGELFF
TRBJ1-4 | - | few | TRBV9 | TGTGCCAGCAGCCCAAAGAGCGGGACTAATGAAAAACTGTTTTTT | CASSPKSGTNEKLFF
TRBJ1-1 | - | many | TRBV2 | TGTGCCAGCAGTGATGAATTGAACACTGAAGCTTTCTTT | CASSDELNTEAFF
TRBJ1-2 | - | many | TRBV6-1 | TGTGCCAGCAGACAGGGTGGGATTCCTAACTATGGCTACACCTTC | CASRQGGIPNYGYTF
TRBJ2-7 | TRBD1 | few | TRBV29-1 | TGCAGCGGTACGGACAGGTACTCCTACGAGCAGTACTTC | CSGTDRYSYEQYF
TRBJ1-4 | - | few | TRBV6-9 | TGTGCCAGCAGTTACGGGGGGGCTCTCGGTAATGAAAAACTGTTTTTT | CASSYGGALGNEKLFF
TRBJ1-6 | TRBD1 | few | TRBV11-2 | TGTGCCAGCAGCTTAGGGACCGGGACAGGGACTGGAATGAATTCACCCCTCCACTTT | CASSLGTGTGTGMNSPLHF
TRBJ1-1 | - | few | TRBV13 | TGTGCCAGCAGCTCGACGGGGGCAGGGGACACTGAAGCTTTCTTT | CASSSTGAGDTEAFF
TRBJ2-2 | - | - | TRBV27 | TGTGCCAGCAGTTTCCATGTCGCCGGGGAGCTGTTTTTT | CASSFHVAGELFF
TRBJ1-2 | - | - | TRBV20-1 | TGCAGTGGGTTAGAGGCGTTCTATGGCTACACCTTC | CSGLEAFYGYTF
TRBJ2-5 | - | - | TRBV10-3 | TGTGCCATCAGTGAGTCTCCGGTGGAGACCCAGTACTTC | CAISESPVETQYF
TRBJ1-5 | - | few | TRBV30 | TGTGCCTGGAGAGGCGACCTCAATCAGCCCCAGCATTTT | CAWRGDLNQPQHF
TRBJ2-3 | - | - | TRBV5-1 | TGCGCCAGCAGCTTGGATAGTTCTAGCACAGATACGCAGTATTTT | CASSLDSSSTDTQYF
TRBJ1-2 | TRBD1 | - | TRBV18 | TGTGCCAGCTCGCCTTCAGGGGGCGACAACTATGGCTACACCTTC | CASSPSGGDNYGYTF
TRBJ2-3 | TRBD2 | few | TRBV20-1 | TGCAGTGCTAGCCCTTTGATAGCGGGAAAAAGTGGGAGTGCAGATACGCAGTATTTT | CSASPLIAGKSGSADTQYF